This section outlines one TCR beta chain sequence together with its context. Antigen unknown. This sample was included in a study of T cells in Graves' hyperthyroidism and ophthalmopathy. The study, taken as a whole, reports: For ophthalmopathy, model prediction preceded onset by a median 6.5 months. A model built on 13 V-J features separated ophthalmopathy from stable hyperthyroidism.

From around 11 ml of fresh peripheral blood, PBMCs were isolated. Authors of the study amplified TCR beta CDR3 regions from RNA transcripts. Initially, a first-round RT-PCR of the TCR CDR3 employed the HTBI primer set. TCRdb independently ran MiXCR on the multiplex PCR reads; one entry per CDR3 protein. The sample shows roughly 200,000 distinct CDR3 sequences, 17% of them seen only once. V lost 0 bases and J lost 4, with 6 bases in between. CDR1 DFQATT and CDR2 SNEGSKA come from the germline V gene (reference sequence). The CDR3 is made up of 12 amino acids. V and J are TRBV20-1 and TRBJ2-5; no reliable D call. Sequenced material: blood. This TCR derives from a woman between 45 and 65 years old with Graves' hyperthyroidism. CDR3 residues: CSAREKTETQYF. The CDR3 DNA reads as TGCAGTGCTAGAGAGAAGACAGAGACCCAGTACTTC.